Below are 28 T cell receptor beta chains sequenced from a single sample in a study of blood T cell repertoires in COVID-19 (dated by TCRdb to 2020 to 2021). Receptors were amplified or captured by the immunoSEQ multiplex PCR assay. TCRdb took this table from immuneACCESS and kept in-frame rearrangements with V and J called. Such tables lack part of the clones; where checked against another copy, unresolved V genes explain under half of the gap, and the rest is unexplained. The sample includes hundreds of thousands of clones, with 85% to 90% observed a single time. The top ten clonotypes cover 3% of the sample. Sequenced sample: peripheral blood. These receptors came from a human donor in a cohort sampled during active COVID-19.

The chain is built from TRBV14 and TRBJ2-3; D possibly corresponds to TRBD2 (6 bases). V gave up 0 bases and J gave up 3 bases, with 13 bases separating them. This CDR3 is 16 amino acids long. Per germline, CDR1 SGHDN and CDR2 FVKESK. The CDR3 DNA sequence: TGTGCCAGCAGCCAAGATTTTTTGGGGGGAACAGATACGCAGTATTTT. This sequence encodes CASSQDFLGGTDTQYF.

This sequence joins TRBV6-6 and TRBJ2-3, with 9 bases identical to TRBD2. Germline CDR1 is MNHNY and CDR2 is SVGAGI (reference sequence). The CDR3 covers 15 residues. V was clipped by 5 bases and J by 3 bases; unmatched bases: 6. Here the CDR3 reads CASSHEGLATDTQYF. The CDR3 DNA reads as TGTGCCAGCAGTCACGAGGGACTAGCAACAGATACGCAGTATTTT.

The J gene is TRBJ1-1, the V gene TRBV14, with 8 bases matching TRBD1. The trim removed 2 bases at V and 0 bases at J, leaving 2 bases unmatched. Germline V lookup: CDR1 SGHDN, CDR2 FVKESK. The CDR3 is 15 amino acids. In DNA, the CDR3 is TGTGCCAGCAGCCAACGACAGGGGCTGAACACTGAAGCTTTCTTT. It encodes CASSQRQGLNTEAFF.

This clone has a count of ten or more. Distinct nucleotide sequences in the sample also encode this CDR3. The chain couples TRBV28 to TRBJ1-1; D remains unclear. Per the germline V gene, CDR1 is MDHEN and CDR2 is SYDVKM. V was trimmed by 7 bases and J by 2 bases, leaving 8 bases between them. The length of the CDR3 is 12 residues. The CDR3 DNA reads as TGTGCCAGCACGGGAGCTAACACTGAAGCTTTCTTT. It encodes CASTGANTEAFF.

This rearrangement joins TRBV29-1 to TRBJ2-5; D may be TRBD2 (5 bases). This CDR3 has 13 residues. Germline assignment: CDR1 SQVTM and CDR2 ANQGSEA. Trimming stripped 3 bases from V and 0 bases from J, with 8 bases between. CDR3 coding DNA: TGCAGCGTTGATGGAGCGGACCAAGAGACCCAGTACTTC. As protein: CSVDGADQETQYF.

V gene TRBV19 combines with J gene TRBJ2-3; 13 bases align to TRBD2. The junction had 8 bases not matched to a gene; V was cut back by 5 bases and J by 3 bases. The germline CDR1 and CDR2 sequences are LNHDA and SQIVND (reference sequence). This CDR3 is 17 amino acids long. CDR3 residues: CASSEGLAGEGTDTQYF. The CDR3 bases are TGTGCCAGTAGTGAAGGACTAGCGGGAGAGGGGACAGATACGCAGTATTTT. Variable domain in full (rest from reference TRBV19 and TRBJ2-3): DGGITQSPKYLFRKEGQNVTLSCEQNLNHDAMYWYRQDPGQGLRLIYYSQIVNDFQKGDIAEGYSVSREKKESFPLTVTSAQKNPTAFYLCASSEGLAGEGTDTQYFGPGTRLTVL.

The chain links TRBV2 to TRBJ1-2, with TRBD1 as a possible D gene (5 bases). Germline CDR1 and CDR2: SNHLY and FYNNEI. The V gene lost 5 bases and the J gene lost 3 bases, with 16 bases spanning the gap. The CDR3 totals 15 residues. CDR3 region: CASSTDGGGYYGYTF. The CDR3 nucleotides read TGTGCCAGCAGTACCGACGGGGGAGGGTACTATGGCTACACCTTC.

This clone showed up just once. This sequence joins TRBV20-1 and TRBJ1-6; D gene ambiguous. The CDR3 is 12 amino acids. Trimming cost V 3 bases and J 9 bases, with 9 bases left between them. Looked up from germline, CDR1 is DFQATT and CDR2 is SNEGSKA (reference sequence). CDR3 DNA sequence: TGCAGTGCTAGTGACCCGCGTTCACCCCTCCACTTT. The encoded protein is CSASDPRSPLHF.

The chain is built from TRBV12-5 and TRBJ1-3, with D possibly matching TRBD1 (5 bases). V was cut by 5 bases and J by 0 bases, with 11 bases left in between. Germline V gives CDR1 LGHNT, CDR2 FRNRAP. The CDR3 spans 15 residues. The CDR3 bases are TGTGCTAGTGGTACCCGACAGTCCTCTGGAAACACCATATATTTT. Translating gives CASGTRQSSGNTIYF.

The CDR3 bases are TGTGCCAGCAGCTTAGGGGACAGGGAGAATTCACCCCTCCACTTT. It encodes CASSLGDRENSPLHF. The gene calls are TRBV7-2 and TRBJ1-6, with 9 bases aligning to TRBD1. Per the germline V gene, CDR1 is SGHTA and CDR2 is FQGNSA. V was clipped by 1 base and J by 7 bases; unmatched bases: 2. CDR3 length equals 15 residues.

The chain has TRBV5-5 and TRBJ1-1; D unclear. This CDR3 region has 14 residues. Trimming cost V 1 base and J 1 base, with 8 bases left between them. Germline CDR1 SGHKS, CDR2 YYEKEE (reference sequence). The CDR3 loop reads CASSLNSQNTEAFF. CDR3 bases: TGTGCCAGCAGCTTGAACAGCCAGAACACTGAAGCTTTCTTT.

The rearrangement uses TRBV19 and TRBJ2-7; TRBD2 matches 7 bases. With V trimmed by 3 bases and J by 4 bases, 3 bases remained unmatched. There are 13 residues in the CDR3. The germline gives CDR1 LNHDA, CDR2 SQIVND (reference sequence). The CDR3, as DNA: TGTGCCAGTAGTATTACTAGCGCATACGAGCAGTACTTC. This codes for CASSITSAYEQYF.

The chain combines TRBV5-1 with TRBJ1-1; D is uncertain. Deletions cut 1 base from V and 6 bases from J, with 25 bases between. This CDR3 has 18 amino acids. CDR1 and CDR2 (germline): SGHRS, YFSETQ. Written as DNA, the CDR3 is TGCGCCAGCAGCTTGAATCCGGGAGCAGTGGTAGACTCTTCTGAAGCTTTCTTT. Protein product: CASSLNPGAVVDSSEAFF.

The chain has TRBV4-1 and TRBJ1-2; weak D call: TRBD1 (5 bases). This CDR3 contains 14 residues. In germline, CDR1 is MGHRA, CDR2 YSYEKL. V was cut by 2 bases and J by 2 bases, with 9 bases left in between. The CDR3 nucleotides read TGCGCCAGCAGCCAACATGCAGGGAACTATGGCTACACCTTC. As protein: CASSQHAGNYGYTF.

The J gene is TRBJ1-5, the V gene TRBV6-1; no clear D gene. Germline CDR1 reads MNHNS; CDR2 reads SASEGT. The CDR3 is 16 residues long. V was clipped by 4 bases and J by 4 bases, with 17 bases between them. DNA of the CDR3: TGTGCCAGCAGTGGAAGAGGGCTAGGAGGGAATCAGCCCCAGCATTTT. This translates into CASSGRGLGGNQPQHF.

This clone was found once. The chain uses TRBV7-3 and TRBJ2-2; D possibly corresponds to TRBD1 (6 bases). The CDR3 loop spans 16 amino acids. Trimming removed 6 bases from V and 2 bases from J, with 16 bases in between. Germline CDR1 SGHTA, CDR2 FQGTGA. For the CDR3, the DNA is TGTGCCAGCAGAAAAACGGCAGGGACAAACACCGGGGAGCTGTTTTTT. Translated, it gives CASRKTAGTNTGELFF.

The CDR3 bases are TGTGCCAGCAGCTTAGTGGCTAGCGGGAGTTACGAGCAGTACTTC. Its protein is CASSLVASGSYEQYF. The chain joins TRBV11-2 to TRBJ2-7, with 10 bases that match TRBD2. Germline values: CDR1 SGHAT, CDR2 FQNNGV. The CDR3 is made up of 15 amino acids. Trimming removed 1 base from V and 4 bases from J; junction bases left unmatched: 4.

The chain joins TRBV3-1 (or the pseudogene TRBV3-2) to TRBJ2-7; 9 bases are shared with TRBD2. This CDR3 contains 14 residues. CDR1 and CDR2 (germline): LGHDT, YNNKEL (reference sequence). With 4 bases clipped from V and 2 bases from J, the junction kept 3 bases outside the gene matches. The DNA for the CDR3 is TGTGCCAGCAGCCTTAGCGGGAGCCCCTACGAGCAGTACTTC. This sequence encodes CASSLSGSPYEQYF.

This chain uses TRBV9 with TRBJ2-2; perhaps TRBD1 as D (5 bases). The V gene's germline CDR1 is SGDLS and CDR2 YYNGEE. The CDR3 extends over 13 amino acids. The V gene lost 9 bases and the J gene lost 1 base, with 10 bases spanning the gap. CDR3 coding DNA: TGTGCCACTAGGGGTCGGAACACCGGGGAGCTGTTTTTT. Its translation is CATRGRNTGELFF.

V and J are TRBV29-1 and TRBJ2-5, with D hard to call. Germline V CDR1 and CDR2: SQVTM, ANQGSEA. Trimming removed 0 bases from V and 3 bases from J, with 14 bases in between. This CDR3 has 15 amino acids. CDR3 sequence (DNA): TGCAGCGTTGAAGATGAAGGAGACGGCAAAGAGACCCAGTACTTC. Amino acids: CSVEDEGDGKETQYF. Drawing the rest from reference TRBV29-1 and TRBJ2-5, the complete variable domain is SAVISQKPSRDICQRGTSLTIQCQVDSQVTMMFWYRQQPGQSLTLIATANQGSEATYESGFVIDKFPISRPNLTFSTLTVSNMSPEDSSIYLCSVEDEGDGKETQYFGPGTRLLVL.

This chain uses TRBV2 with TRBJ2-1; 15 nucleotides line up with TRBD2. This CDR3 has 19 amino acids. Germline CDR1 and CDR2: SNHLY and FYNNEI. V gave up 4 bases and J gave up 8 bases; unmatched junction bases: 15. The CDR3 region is CASSGYRTSGGAGSDEQFF. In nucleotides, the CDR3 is TGTGCCAGCAGTGGCTACAGGACTAGCGGGGGGGCCGGTTCGGATGAGCAGTTCTTC.

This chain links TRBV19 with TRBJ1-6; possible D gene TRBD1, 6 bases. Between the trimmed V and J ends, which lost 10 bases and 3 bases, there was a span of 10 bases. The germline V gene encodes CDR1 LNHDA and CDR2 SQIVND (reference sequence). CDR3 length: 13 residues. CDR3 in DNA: TGTGCCACAGGGGTTGGCTATAATTCACCCCTCCACTTT. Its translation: CATGVGYNSPLHF.

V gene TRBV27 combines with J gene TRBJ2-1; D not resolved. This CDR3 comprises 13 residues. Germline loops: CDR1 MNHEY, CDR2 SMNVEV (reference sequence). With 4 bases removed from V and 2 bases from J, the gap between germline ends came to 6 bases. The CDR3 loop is CASSSRAYNEQFF. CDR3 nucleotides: TGTGCCAGCAGTTCCCGTGCCTACAATGAGCAGTTCTTC.

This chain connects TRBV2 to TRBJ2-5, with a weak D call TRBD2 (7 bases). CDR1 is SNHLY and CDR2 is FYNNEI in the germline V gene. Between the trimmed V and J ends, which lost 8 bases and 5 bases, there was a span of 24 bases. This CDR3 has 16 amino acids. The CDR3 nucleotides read TGTGCCAGCCAAGAGGGGGGGGGAGACGCACGGGAGACCCAGTACTTC. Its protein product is CASQEGGGDARETQYF. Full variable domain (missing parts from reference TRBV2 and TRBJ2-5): EPEVTQTPSHQVTQMGQEVILRCVPISNHLYFYWYRQILGQKVEFLVSFYNNEISEKSEIFDDQFSVERPDGSNFTLKIRSTKLEDSAMYFCASQEGGGDARETQYFGPGTRLLVL.

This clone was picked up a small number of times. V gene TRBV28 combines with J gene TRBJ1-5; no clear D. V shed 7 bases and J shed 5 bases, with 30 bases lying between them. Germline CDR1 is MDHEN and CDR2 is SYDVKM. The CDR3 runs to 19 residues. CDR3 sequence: CASTHPAGFSTTSDQPQHF. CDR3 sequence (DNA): TGTGCCAGCACCCATCCGGCAGGTTTTTCTACAACGTCGGATCAGCCCCAGCATTTT.

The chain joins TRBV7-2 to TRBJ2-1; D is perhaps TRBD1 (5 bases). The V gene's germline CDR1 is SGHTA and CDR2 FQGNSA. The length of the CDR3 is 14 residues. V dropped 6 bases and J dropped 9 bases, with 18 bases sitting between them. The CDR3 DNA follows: TGTGCCAGCAGTTCAGAGGCTAGTCAGGGTGAGCAGTTCTTC. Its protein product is CASSSEASQGEQFF.

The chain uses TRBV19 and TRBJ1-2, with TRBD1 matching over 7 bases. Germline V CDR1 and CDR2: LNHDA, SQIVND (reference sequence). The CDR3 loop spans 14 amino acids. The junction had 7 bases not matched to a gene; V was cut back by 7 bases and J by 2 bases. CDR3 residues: CASTHRGNNYGYTF. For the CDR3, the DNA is TGTGCCAGTACCCACAGGGGAAACAACTATGGCTACACCTTC.

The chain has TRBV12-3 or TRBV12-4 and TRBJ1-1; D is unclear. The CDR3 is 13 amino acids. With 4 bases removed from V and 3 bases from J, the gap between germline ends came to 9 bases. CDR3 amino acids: CASSSGRDTEAFF. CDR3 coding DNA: TGTGCCAGCAGTTCTGGGAGGGACACTGAAGCTTTCTTT.